The 29 T cell receptor beta chains in this list originate from one sample, sequenced in a study of shared clonotypes between healthy human individuals. The assay was immunoSEQ multiplex PCR, and TCRdb's table has in-frame clones only and misses some. The table records around 1.9 million clones, 93% of them present only once. Naive CD8 cells were CD45RO-negative, positively selected for CCR7, excluding terminally differentiated effector memory CD45RA+ cells. What was sequenced was naive CD8+ T cells from PBMCs. Source of these receptors: a man younger than 35 in good health. Some clones in this sample may be carry-over from other donors' samples.

The CDR3 here is CSVEAPGQGAISYEQYF. The CDR3 DNA reads as TGCAGCGTTGAAGCCCCCGGACAGGGGGCCATCTCCTACGAGCAGTACTTC. The chain combines TRBV29-1 with TRBJ2-7, with TRBD1 identical over 11 bases. The CDR3 has 17 amino acids. The J segment lost 0 bases and the V segment lost 1 base, leaving 8 bases of the junction unmatched. Germline V gene lookup returns CDR1 SQVTM and CDR2 ANQGSEA.

This chain uses TRBV10-2 with TRBJ1-3; D may be TRBD1 (6 bases). This CDR3 has 13 residues. V lost 6 bases and J lost 6, with 12 bases in between. Looked up from germline, CDR1 is WSHSY and CDR2 is SAAADI. CDR3 DNA: TGCGCCAGCAGCCCACAGGGAGAAAACACCATATATTTT. As protein: CASSPQGENTIYF.

This chain links TRBV5-8 with TRBJ2-7, with 7 bases matching TRBD1. Germline-derived CDR1 and CDR2 are SGHTS and YDEGEE. The CDR3 totals 17 residues. J lost 2 bases, V lost 4 bases, and 15 bases had no gene match. The CDR3 DNA reads TGTGCCAGCAGCCAACCCTGGGACAGCCATACTCCCTACGAGCAGTACTTC. Amino acids: CASSQPWDSHTPYEQYF.

The rearrangement uses TRBV27 and TRBJ2-1; TRBD1 or TRBD2 may be the D gene (5 bases each). CDR3 length: 13 amino acids. Germline loops: CDR1 MNHEY, CDR2 SMNVEV (reference sequence). Trimming removed 3 bases from V and 6 bases from J, with 9 bases in between. The CDR3 DNA sequence: TGTGCCAGCAGTTTCCTGGGACCCAATGAGCAGTTCTTC. Its protein is CASSFLGPNEQFF.

The chain carries TRBV11-3 and TRBJ2-1; the match to TRBD2 covers 10 bases. The germline V gene encodes CDR1 SGHNT and CDR2 YENEEA. The CDR3 is made up of 15 amino acids. J lost 5 bases, V lost 3 bases, and 4 bases had no gene match. The CDR3 region has the DNA TGTGCCAGCAGCTTTAGACTAGCGGGTCACAATGAGCAGTTCTTC. This encodes CASSFRLAGHNEQFF.

This chain uses TRBV11-2 with TRBJ2-1; D is tentatively TRBD1 or TRBD2 (5 bases each). With 5 bases removed from V and 3 bases from J, the gap between germline ends came to 14 bases. Germline V gene lookup returns CDR1 SGHAT and CDR2 FQNNGV. The CDR3 runs to 15 residues. This CDR3 is CASSDRDALYNEQFF. The CDR3 DNA follows: TGTGCCAGCAGCGACCGGGACGCCCTCTACAATGAGCAGTTCTTC.

This clone is a singleton in its sample. The J gene is TRBJ2-5, the V gene TRBV28; tentative D call: TRBD2 (6 bases). The CDR3 has 16 amino acids. Germline V gene data show CDR1 as MDHEN and CDR2 as SYDVKM. The ends were cut back, 2 bases at V and 7 bases at J, with 20 bases in the middle. In DNA form, the CDR3 reads TGTGCCAGCAGTTTAGAAGGGCGGGATGGTGGGGGGACCCAGTACTTC. Translation: CASSLEGRDGGGTQYF.

This clone came up once. The rearrangement links TRBV29-1 to TRBJ1-1; D not resolved. This CDR3 spans 15 amino acids. The germline V gene has CDR1 SQVTM and CDR2 ANQGSEA. Trimming took 8 bases from V and 3 from J, leaving 22 bases between them. In DNA, the CDR3 is TGCAGCTCTCGTAACTTCTCCCGGTCGGACACTGAAGCTTTCTTT. Its protein product is CSSRNFSRSDTEAFF.

V is TRBV5-1 and J is TRBJ1-1; D is perhaps TRBD1 (6 bases). CDR1 SGHRS and CDR2 YFSETQ come from the germline V gene. The V and J ends lost 0 bases and 5 bases respectively, with 14 bases between them. The CDR3 spans 15 residues. In DNA form, the CDR3 reads TGCGCCAGCAGCTTGGATTGGGGGCCGGGTACTGAAGCTTTCTTT. This sequence encodes CASSLDWGPGTEAFF.

The chain recombines TRBV2 with TRBJ2-1, with 13 nucleotides matching TRBD2. V shed 6 bases and J 1 base; nucleotides not matched to a gene: 12. This CDR3 has 19 residues. Germline loops: CDR1 SNHLY, CDR2 FYNNEI. CDR3 nucleotides: TGTGCCAGCAGCTCATCGGGACTAGCGGGAAAGGGGTCCTACAATGAGCAGTTCTTC. Residues: CASSSSGLAGKGSYNEQFF. Based on the CDR3 plus reference TRBV2 and TRBJ2-1, the full variable domain is EPEVTQTPSHQVTQMGQEVILRCVPISNHLYFYWYRQILGQKVEFLVSFYNNEISEKSEIFDDQFSVERPDGSNFTLKIRSTKLEDSAMYFCASSSSGLAGKGSYNEQFFGPGTRLTVL.

A word on this clone: The junction shows a germline mismatch at one end, possibly a read error. This sequence joins TRBV11-2 and TRBJ1-1; 8 bases match TRBD1. Per germline, CDR1 SGHAT and CDR2 FQNNGV. The CDR3 consists of 13 residues. The CDR3 coding sequence is TGTGCCAGCAGCTTGGGGACAGGCCAACCCAGCTCTTTT. This encodes CASSLGTGQPSSF.

The chain couples TRBV2 to TRBJ1-1; 9 bases align to TRBD1. The trim removed 5 bases at V and 5 bases at J, leaving 6 bases unmatched. The CDR3 totals 14 residues. The V gene's germline CDR1 is SNHLY and CDR2 FYNNEI. The CDR3 DNA is TGTGCCAGCAGTCTGGACAGGGGCGAAACTGAAGCTTTCTTT. Amino acids: CASSLDRGETEAFF.

This clone was counted only a few times. The rearrangement joins TRBV6-1 to TRBJ1-2; 8 bases are shared with TRBD1. Germline CDR1 MNHNS, CDR2 SASEGT. This CDR3 has 13 amino acids. V lost 8 bases and J lost 8; bases outside the gene matches: 10. CDR3: CASWWRTGYGYTF. CDR3 DNA: TGTGCCAGCTGGTGGAGGACAGGGTACGGCTACACCTTC.

The sample holds one count of this clone. The gene calls are TRBV5-6 and TRBJ1-2, with D hard to call. Germline V lookup: CDR1 SGHDT, CDR2 YYEEEE. This CDR3 is built from 15 residues. The ends were cut back, 0 bases at V and 0 bases at J, with 9 bases in the middle. CDR3 loop: CASSLEGTTNYGYTF. CDR3 in DNA: TGTGCCAGCAGCTTGGAGGGCACCACTAACTATGGCTACACCTTC.

The chain uses TRBV27 and TRBJ1-1; TRBD1 is a possible D gene (5 bases). The CDR3 consists of 14 residues. Germline CDR1 MNHEY, CDR2 SMNVEV (reference sequence). Trimming took off 6 bases at V and 4 bases at J, with 15 bases between the two ends. The CDR3 DNA reads as TGTGCCAGCAGCTTCTTAGGGGAGGGCACTGAAGCTTTCTTT. It encodes CASSFLGEGTEAFF.

Written as DNA, the CDR3 is TGTGCCAGCAGCGTAGGTGGGAGGACTGGGAATGAGCAGTTCTTC. It translates to CASSVGGRTGNEQFF. The rearrangement links TRBV9 to TRBJ2-1, with D maybe TRBD2 (6 bases). The V gene's germline CDR1 is SGDLS and CDR2 YYNGEE. The CDR3 consists of 15 residues. V was trimmed by 0 bases and J by 7 bases, leaving 14 bases between them. The complete variable domain, with remaining parts taken from reference TRBV9 and TRBJ2-1, reads DSGVTQTPKHLITATGQRVTLRCSPRSGDLSVYWYQQSLDQGLQFLIQYYNGEERAKGNILERFSAQQFPDLHSELNLSSLELGDSALYFCASSVGGRTGNEQFFGPGTRLTVL.

This rearrangement joins TRBV30 to TRBJ1-2, with 10 bases fitting TRBD1. The CDR3 extends over 15 amino acids. Per germline, CDR1 GTSNPN and CDR2 SVGIG (reference sequence). The trim removed 3 bases at V and 9 bases at J, leaving 13 bases unmatched. The CDR3 sequence: CAWREGTGEDTRYTF. CDR3 sequence (DNA): TGTGCCTGGAGGGAAGGGACAGGGGAGGACACCCGCTACACCTTC.

DNA for the CDR3: TGCGCCAGCAGCCAAGCCCTCGACAGGGGAGCTTTCTTT. Translated: CASSQALDRGAFF. This sequence joins TRBV4-3 and TRBJ1-1; 8 bases match TRBD1. The germline gives CDR1 LGHNA, CDR2 YSLEER. The CDR3 is 13 residues long. The V segment lost 1 base and the J segment 10 bases; nucleotides outside the gene matches: 5.

The chain couples TRBV9 to TRBJ1-1; D might be TRBD1 (6 bases). Trimming took 0 bases from V and 4 from J, leaving 16 bases between them. From germline, CDR1 is SGDLS and CDR2 YYNGEE. CDR3 length: 16 amino acids. CDR3 protein: CASSVDQGRGSTEAFF. The CDR3 DNA sequence: TGTGCCAGCAGCGTAGATCAGGGAAGGGGGAGCACTGAAGCTTTCTTT.

The chain combines TRBV28 with TRBJ2-2; no clear D. The CDR3 totals 16 residues. From germline, CDR1 is MDHEN and CDR2 SYDVKM. The ends were cut back, 3 bases at V and 0 bases at J, with 11 bases in the middle. The CDR3 DNA sequence: TGTGCCAGCAGTTTTTTGCCGGCCTCGAACACCGGGGAGCTGTTTTTT. Amino acid sequence: CASSFLPASNTGELFF.

V and J are TRBV28 and TRBJ1-2, with 7 bases fitting TRBD1. There are 16 residues in the CDR3. The V and J ends lost 6 bases and 8 bases, in that order; junction bases with no gene match: 18. Germline V lookup: CDR1 MDHEN, CDR2 SYDVKM. CDR3 in DNA: TGTGCCAGCAGCAGACCGAGGGACAGAGGCTATCAGGGCTACACCTTC. Translating gives CASSRPRDRGYQGYTF.

The chain combines TRBV7-9 with TRBJ2-1, with a possible D match to TRBD2 (5 bases). The V and J ends lost 5 bases and 7 bases respectively, with 21 bases between them. The CDR3 length is 16 residues. Per the germline V gene, CDR1 is SEHNR and CDR2 is FQNEAQ (reference sequence). This CDR3 reads CASSQTGSLGVNEQFF. In DNA, the CDR3 is TGTGCCAGCAGCCAAACCGGGTCCCTGGGAGTAAATGAGCAGTTCTTC.

The chain recombines TRBV15 with TRBJ1-2; D gene uncertain. The CDR3 is 15 residues long. The V gene lost 0 bases and the J gene lost 1 base, with 9 bases spanning the gap. CDR1 is LNHNV and CDR2 is YYDKDF in the germline V gene (reference sequence). Written as DNA, the CDR3 is TGTGCCACCAGCAGAGATCCCCGGGGTAACTATGGCTACACCTTC. It specifies CATSRDPRGNYGYTF.

This chain uses TRBV13 with TRBJ2-7; D not resolved. The CDR3 has 15 residues. Deletions cut 0 bases from V and 2 bases from J, with 11 bases between. Germline CDR1 and CDR2: PRHDT and FYEKMQ (reference sequence). Written as DNA, the CDR3 is TGTGCCAGCAGCTTAGGAGGGCTAGACCCCTACGAGCAGTACTTC. Its translation: CASSLGGLDPYEQYF.

The V and J genes are TRBV5-6 and TRBJ1-2, with D possibly TRBD1 on 6 matching bases. CDR3 length: 15 residues. Germline V gene sequence: CDR1 SGHDT, CDR2 YYEEEE. V was clipped by 4 bases and J by 1 base, with 14 bases between them. CDR3 coding DNA: TGTGCCAGCAGCCATGACGGACAGTTTAACTATGGCTACACCTTC. Its protein is CASSHDGQFNYGYTF. The whole variable domain, remainder taken from reference TRBV5-6 and TRBJ1-2, is DAGVTQSPTHLIKTRGQQVTLRCSPKSGHDTVSWYQQALGQGPQFIFQYYEEEERQRGNFPDRFSGHQFPNYSSELNVNALLLGDSALYLCASSHDGQFNYGYTFGSGTRLTVV.

J is TRBJ2-1 and V is TRBV19; D possibly corresponds to TRBD2 (5 bases). V shed 4 bases and J shed 9 bases, with 37 bases lying between them. The CDR3 runs 21 residues. Germline V lookup: CDR1 LNHDA, CDR2 SQIVND (reference sequence). CDR3 residues: CASSTTTLFSSAVFRAGEQFF. The CDR3 bases are TGTGCCAGTAGTACCACGACCCTCTTCAGTAGCGCGGTTTTTCGGGCGGGTGAGCAGTTCTTC.

CDR3 bases: TGTGCCAGCAGCCTAGACAGGGGGCGAGAGACCCAGTACTTC. Translation gives CASSLDRGRETQYF. V and J are TRBV27 and TRBJ2-5; 10 bases are shared with TRBD1. The V gene end was trimmed by 6 bases and the J gene end by 4 bases; junction bases not matched to a gene: 5. CDR1 is MNHEY and CDR2 is SMNVEV in the germline V gene (reference sequence). The CDR3 runs to 14 residues.

The rearrangement links TRBV6-5 to TRBJ1-1; D is uncertain. Germline CDR1 reads MNHEY; CDR2 reads SVGAGI. The CDR3 length is 13 residues. V was pared by 2 bases and J by 8 bases, with 12 bases between. The CDR3 here is CASSYGEGREAFF. The CDR3 DNA is TGTGCCAGCAGTTACGGAGAGGGCCGCGAAGCTTTCTTT.

The genes are TRBV6-1 and TRBJ1-2, with D maybe TRBD1 (5 bases). V lost 9 bases and J lost 8, with 10 bases in between. CDR1 and CDR2 (germline): MNHNS, SASEGT. The CDR3 loop spans 10 amino acids. DNA for the CDR3: TGTGCCAGTGACAGTTTCGGCTACACCTTC. Amino acids: CASDSFGYTF.